A selection of T cell receptor beta chains follows, all from one sample in a study of spatial heterogeneity in lung cancer. TCRdb re-called the 5' RACE reads with MiXCR, one entry per CDR3 protein. The table has around 13,000 distinct CDR3 sequences, 6.6% seen once. This specimen consisted of lung tumor tissue, obtained at surgery. The receptors derive from a female donor with early-stage non-small cell lung cancer. CDR3s include the opening cysteine and the closing phenylalanine or tryptophan. D genes are given only for firm matches. Where a row states a size, it is once, few, many or the class of an expanded clone; other rows omit it.

v_call,clone_size,cdr3_length,d_call,j_call,cdr3_aa,cdr3_nt
TRBV5-1,many,15,-,TRBJ2-1,CASSLGDSRSNEQFF,TGCGCCAGCAGCTTGGGAGACTCTCGGAGCAATGAGCAGTTCTTC
TRBV7-2,many,15,-,TRBJ2-3,CASSLREVRTDTQYF,TGTGCCAGCAGCCTCCGCGAGGTTCGCACAGATACGCAGTATTTT
TRBV29-1,many,13,-,TRBJ2-5,CSVVRIGGETQYF,TGCAGCGTTGTAAGGATCGGGGGAGAGACCCAGTACTTC
TRBV29-1,many,15,-,TRBJ2-3,CSVGPLASSTDTQYF,TGCAGCGTGGGACCCCTAGCGTCTAGCACAGATACGCAGTATTTT
TRBV7-3,medium-sized,15,TRBD1,TRBJ2-3,CASSLRQGVEDTQYF,TGTGCCAGCAGCTTAAGACAGGGGGTAGAAGATACGCAGTATTTT
TRBV7-8,medium-sized,18,TRBD2,TRBJ2-7,CASSLAVWTSGLSYEQYF,TGTGCCAGCAGCCTTGCCGTGTGGACTAGCGGACTGTCCTACGAGCAGTACTTC
TRBV6-1,many,16,-,TRBJ2-7,CASSEYGGTVVYEQYF,TGTGCCAGCAGTGAATACGGAGGGACAGTAGTGTACGAGCAGTACTTC
TRBV29-1,few,11,-,TRBJ2-5,CSVESGETQYF,TGCAGCGTTGAGTCCGGGGAGACCCAGTACTTC
TRBV7-3,many,12,-,TRBJ2-1,CASSLYGGEQFF,TGTGCCAGCAGCTTATATGGGGGTGAGCAGTTCTTC
TRBV20-1,medium-sized,17,-,TRBJ1-6,CSARDLEREYYNSPLHF,TGCAGTGCTAGAGATCTTGAGAGGGAGTACTATAATTCACCCCTCCACTTT
TRBV20-1,medium-sized,12,-,TRBJ2-5,CSAREGSETQYF,TGCAGTGCTAGGGAGGGGAGCGAGACCCAGTACTTC
TRBV7-2,medium-sized,14,-,TRBJ1-2,CASSLGGRHYGYTF,TGTGCCAGCAGCTTAGGCGGGCGTCACTATGGCTACACCTTC
TRBV20-1,many,15,-,TRBJ2-1,CSATVQRKTYNEQFF,TGCAGTGCGACCGTTCAGCGGAAGACCTACAATGAGCAGTTCTTC
TRBV29-1,medium-sized,12,-,TRBJ1-2,CSVVGPSYGYTF,TGCAGCGTTGTCGGGCCTTCCTATGGCTACACCTTC
TRBV5-1,many,14,TRBD1,TRBJ2-7,CASSWQGAIYEQYF,TGCGCCAGCAGCTGGCAGGGGGCAATCTACGAGCAGTACTTC
TRBV5-6,many,17,-,TRBJ2-6,CASSLGVGRSGANVLTF,TGTGCCAGCAGCTTGGGCGTCGGCCGCTCTGGGGCCAACGTCCTGACTTTC
TRBV5-4,few,17,-,TRBJ2-3,CASSKSSGSGLTDTQYF,TGTGCCAGCAGCAAATCAAGTGGAAGCGGCTTGACAGATACGCAGTATTTT
TRBV14,-,13,-,TRBJ1-1,CASSRDMGTEAFF,TGTGCCAGCAGCCGAGACATGGGCACTGAAGCTTTCTTT
TRBV29-1,-,10,-,TRBJ2-1,CSVARNEQFF,TGCAGCGTTGCCCGCAATGAGCAGTTCTTC
TRBV19,many,14,-,TRBJ2-3,CATNRGGSTDTQYF,TGTGCCACTAACAGAGGGGGGAGCACAGATACGCAGTATTTT
TRBV7-2,many,14,-,TRBJ2-1,CASSLPRDSTVQFF,TGTGCCAGCAGCTTGCCACGGGACTCGACGGTGCAGTTCTTC
TRBV3-1,-,16,-,TRBJ1-6,CASSQDGSRDNSPLHF,TGTGCCAGCAGCCAAGATGGTTCGAGGGACAATTCACCCCTCCACTTT
TRBV7-2,medium-sized,14,-,TRBJ2-7,CASSLSQTSYEQYF,TGTGCCAGCAGCTTATCTCAAACTTCTTACGAGCAGTACTTC
TRBV12-5,many,15,TRBD1,TRBJ2-2,CASGIGQGASGELFF,TGTGCTAGTGGTATTGGACAGGGGGCTTCCGGGGAGCTGTTTTTT
TRBV27,many,18,-,TRBJ2-3,CASSLGQGTGLSTDTQYF,TGTGCCAGCAGTTTAGGACAGGGAACGGGACTAAGCACAGATACGCAGTATTTT
TRBV18,medium-sized,14,TRBD2,TRBJ2-5,CASSPQTSKQTQYF,TGTGCCAGCTCACCGCAGACTAGCAAGCAGACCCAGTACTTC
TRBV14,medium-sized,15,-,TRBJ2-3,CASSQDRLSTDTQYF,TGTGCCAGCAGCCAAGATCGCCTAAGCACAGATACGCAGTATTTT
TRBV3-1,many,11,-,TRBJ1-1,CASSQAHRRVF,TGTGCCAGCAGCCAAGCACACAGGCGGGTCTTT
TRBV20-1,-,14,-,TRBJ2-7,CSARDEGGLHEQYF,TGCAGTGCTAGAGATGAAGGGGGGCTACACGAGCAGTACTTC
TRBV5-1,many,15,TRBD2,TRBJ2-5,CASSGVAGSSETQYF,TGCGCCAGCAGCGGGGTAGCGGGATCGAGCGAGACCCAGTACTTC
TRBV20-1,medium-sized,16,TRBD2,TRBJ2-3,CSAKPHSGGATDTQYF,TGCAGTGCAAAGCCCCATAGCGGGGGGGCCACAGATACGCAGTATTTT
TRBV7-2,many,13,-,TRBJ2-3,CASSLAPTDTQYF,TGTGCCAGCAGCTTAGCACCCACAGATACGCAGTATTTT
TRBV27,many,15,-,TRBJ2-1,CASSLYRAQGDEQFF,TGTGCCAGCAGTTTATATCGCGCTCAGGGTGATGAGCAGTTCTTC
TRBV12-3/TRBV12-4,many,15,-,TRBJ2-7,CASSLGANPSYEQYF,TGTGCCAGCAGTTTAGGGGCAAACCCCTCCTACGAGCAGTACTTC
TRBV5-1,medium-sized,13,-,TRBJ2-3,CASSVQGTDTQYF,TGCGCCAGCAGCGTCCAGGGCACAGATACGCAGTATTTT
TRBV7-2,-,15,-,TRBJ1-5,CASSLGGEAGQPQHF,TGTGCCAGCAGCTTAGGGGGGGAGGCAGGTCAGCCCCAGCATTTT
TRBV3-1,many,14,-,TRBJ1-1,CASSPRANSAEAFF,TGTGCCAGCAGCCCCCGAGCAAATTCGGCTGAAGCTTTCTTT